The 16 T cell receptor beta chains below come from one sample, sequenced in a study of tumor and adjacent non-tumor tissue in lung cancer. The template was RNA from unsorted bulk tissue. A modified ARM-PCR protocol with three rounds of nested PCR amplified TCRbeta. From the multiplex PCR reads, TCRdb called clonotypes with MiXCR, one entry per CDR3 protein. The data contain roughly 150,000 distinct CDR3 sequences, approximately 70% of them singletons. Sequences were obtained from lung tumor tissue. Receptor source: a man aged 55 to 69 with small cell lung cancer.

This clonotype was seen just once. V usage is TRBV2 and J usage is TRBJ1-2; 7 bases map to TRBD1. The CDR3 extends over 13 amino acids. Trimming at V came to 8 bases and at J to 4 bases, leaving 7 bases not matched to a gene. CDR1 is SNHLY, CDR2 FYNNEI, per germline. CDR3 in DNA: TGTGCCAGCGATCGGGACAGCCTCTATGGCTACACCTTC. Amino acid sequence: CASDRDSLYGYTF.

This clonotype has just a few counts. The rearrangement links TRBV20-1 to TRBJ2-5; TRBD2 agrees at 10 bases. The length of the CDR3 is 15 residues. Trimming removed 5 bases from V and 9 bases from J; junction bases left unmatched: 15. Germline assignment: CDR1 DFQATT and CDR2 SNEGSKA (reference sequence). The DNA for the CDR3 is TGCAGTGCTCCTGTCACTAGCGGGGTCCTGGGGCCCCAGTACTTC. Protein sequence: CSAPVTSGVLGPQYF.

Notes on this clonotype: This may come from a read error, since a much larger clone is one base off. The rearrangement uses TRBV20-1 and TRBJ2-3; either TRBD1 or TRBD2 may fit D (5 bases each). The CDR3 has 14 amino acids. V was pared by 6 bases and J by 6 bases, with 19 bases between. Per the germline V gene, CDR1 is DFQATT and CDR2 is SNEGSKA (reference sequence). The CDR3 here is CSACSGPGRDTQYF. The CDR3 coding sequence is TGCAGTGCATGTTCGGGACCGGGCAGGGATACGCAGTATTTT.

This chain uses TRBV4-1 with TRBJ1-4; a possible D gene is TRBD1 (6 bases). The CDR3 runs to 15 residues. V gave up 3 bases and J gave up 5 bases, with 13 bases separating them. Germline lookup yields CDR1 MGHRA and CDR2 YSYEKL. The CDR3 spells CASSHSDSENEKLFF. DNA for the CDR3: TGCGCCAGCAGCCACTCGGACAGTGAAAATGAAAAACTGTTTTTT.

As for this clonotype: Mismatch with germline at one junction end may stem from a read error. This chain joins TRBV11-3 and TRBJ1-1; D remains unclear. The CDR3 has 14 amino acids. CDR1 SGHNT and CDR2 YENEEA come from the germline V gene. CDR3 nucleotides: TGTGACAGCGGCTTAAGACGTGAGGGCACTGAAGCTTTCTTT. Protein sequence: CDSGLRREGTEAFF.

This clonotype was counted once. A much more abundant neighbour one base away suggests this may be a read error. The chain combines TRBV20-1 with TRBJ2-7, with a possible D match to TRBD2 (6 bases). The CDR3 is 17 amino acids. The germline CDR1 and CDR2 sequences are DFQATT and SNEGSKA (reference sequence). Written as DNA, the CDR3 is TGCAGTGCTAGAGCTTATGGCTCTAGCGCAAACTCCTACAAGCAGTACTTC. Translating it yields CSARAYGSSANSYKQYF.

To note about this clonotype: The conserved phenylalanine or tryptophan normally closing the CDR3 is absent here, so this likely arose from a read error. The CDR3 DNA follows: TGTGCCAGTAGCTTTTACGGACAGGGGCAGGAGACCCAGTACTTG. Encoded protein: CASSFYGQGQETQYL. The chain recombines TRBV11-1 with TRBJ2-5; 9 nucleotides align to TRBD1. Germline CDR1 reads SGHAT; CDR2 reads FQDESV (reference sequence). This CDR3 has 15 residues.

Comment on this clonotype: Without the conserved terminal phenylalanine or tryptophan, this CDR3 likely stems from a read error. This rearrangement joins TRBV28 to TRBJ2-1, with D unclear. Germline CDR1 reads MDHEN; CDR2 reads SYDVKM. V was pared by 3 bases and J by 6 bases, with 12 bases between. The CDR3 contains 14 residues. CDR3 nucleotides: TGTGCCAGCAGTTTGGCAGGAACCCGCAATGAGCAGTTCATC. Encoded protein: CASSLAGTRNEQFI.

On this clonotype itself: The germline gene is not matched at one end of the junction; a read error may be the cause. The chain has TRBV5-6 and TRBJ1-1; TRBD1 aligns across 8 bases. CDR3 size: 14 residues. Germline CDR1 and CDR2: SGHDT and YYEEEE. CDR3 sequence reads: CASSLSGGGTGAFF. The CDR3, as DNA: TGTGCCAGCAGCTTATCAGGGGGCGGCACTGGAGCTTTCTTT.

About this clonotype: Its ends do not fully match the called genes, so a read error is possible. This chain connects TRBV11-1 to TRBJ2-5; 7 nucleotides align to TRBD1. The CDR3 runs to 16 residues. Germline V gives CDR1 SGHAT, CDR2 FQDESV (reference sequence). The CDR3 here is CTSSLDQGNRGETQYF. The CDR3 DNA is TGTACCAGCAGCTTAGACCAAGGGAACAGGGGAGAGACTCAGTACTTC.

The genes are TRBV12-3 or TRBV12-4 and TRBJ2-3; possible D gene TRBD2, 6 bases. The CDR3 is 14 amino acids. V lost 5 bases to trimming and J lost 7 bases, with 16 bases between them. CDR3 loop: CASSPSGSPNTQYF. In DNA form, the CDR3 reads TGTGCCAGCAGTCCCTCCGGGAGCCCAAATACGCAGTATTTT.

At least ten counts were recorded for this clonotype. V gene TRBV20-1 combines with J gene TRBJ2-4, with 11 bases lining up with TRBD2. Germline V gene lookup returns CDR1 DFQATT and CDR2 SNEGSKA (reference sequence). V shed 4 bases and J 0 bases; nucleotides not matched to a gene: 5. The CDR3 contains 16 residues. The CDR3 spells CSATVAGGGAKNIQYF. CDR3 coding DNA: TGCAGTGCTACGGTAGCGGGAGGGGGAGCCAAAAACATTCAGTACTTC.

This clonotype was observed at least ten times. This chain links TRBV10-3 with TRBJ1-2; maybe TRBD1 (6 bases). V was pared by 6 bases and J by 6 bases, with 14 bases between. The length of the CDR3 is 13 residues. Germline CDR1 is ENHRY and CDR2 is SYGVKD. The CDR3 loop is CAIRRQDLDGYTF. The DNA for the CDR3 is TGTGCCATCAGAAGACAGGACTTAGATGGCTACACCTTC.

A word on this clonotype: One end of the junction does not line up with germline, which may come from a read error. CDR3 sequence (DNA): TGCAGTACTAGAGATAAGAGGAGCTTCGGGGAGCTGTTTTTT. It codes for CSTRDKRSFGELFF. The V and J genes are TRBV20-1 and TRBJ2-2; tentative D call: TRBD2 (5 bases). Germline CDR1 is DFQATT and CDR2 is SNEGSKA (reference sequence). This CDR3 is 14 amino acids long.

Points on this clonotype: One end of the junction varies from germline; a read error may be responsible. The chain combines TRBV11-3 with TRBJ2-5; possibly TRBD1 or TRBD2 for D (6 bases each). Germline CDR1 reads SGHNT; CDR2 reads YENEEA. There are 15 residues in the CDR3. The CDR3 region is CASRRGRGSLETQHF. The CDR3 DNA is TGTGCCAGCAGGCGGGGCAGGGGATCTTTAGAGACCCAGCACTTC.

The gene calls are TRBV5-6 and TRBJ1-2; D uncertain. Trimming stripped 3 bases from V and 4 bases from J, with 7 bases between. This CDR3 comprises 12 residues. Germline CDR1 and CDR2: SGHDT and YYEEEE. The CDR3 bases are TGTGCCAGCAGCTCTACCTCCTATGGCTACACCTTC. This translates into CASSSTSYGYTF.